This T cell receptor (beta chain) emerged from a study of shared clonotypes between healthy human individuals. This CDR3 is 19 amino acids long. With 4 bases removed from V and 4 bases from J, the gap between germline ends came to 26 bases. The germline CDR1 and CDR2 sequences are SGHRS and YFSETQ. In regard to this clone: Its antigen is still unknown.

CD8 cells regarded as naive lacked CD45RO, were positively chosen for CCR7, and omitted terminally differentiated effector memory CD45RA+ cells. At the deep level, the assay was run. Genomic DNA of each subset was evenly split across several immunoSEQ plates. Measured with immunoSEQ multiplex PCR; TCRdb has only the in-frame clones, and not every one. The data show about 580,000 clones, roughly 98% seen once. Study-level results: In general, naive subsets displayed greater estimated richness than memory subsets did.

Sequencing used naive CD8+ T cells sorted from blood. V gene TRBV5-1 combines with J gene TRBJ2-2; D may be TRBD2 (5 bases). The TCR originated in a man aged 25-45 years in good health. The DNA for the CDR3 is TGCGCCAGCAGCCAAAATCGGCTAGCCACGATTTCAGGCACCGGGGAGCTGTTTTTT. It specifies CASSQNRLATISGTGELFF.